This T cell receptor beta chain was captured by sequencing in a study of shared clonotypes between healthy human individuals. Trimming at V came to 1 base and at J to 4 bases, leaving 13 bases not matched to a gene. The germline CDR1 and CDR2 sequences are SGHRS and YFSETQ. This CDR3 has 18 residues. Ten immunoSEQ deep assay plates were used by the authors to sequence unsorted PBMC DNA. Method: immunoSEQ multiplex PCR; TCRdb's copy keeps in-frame clones and lacks some. The data show 530,000 or so clones, 75% to 80% seen once. The sequenced sample consisted of PBMCs. This chain links TRBV5-1 with TRBJ2-1, with 8 positions matching TRBD2. The clonotype comes from a woman aged 40 to 50 in good health. Some clones in this sample may be carry-over from other donors' samples. The CDR3: CASSLWLAGHLPYNEQFF. CDR3 nucleotides: TGCGCCAGCAGCTTGTGGTTAGCGGGACACCTTCCATACAATGAGCAGTTCTTC.